What follows are 15 T cell receptor beta chains derived from one specimen sequenced in a study of Graves' ophthalmopathy and Graves' hyperthyroidism. The authors amplified TCR beta CDR3 regions from RNA transcripts. RT-PCR with HTBI primers came first, then second-round multiplex PCR. TCRdb recomputed calls from the multiplex PCR reads with MiXCR, one row per CDR3 protein. The sample has 150,000 to 200,000 distinct CDR3 sequences, around 40% seen once. What was sequenced was peripheral blood. The receptors come from a man aged 25 to 40 with Graves' ophthalmopathy.

This clonotype appeared many times. J is TRBJ2-2 and V is TRBV6-2 or TRBV6-3, with D possibly being TRBD1 (6 bases). From germline, CDR1 is MNHEY and CDR2 SVGEGT. Trimming took 6 bases from V and 6 from J, leaving 14 bases between them. The CDR3 extends over 14 amino acids. DNA for the CDR3: TGTGCCAGCAGGTTTACAGGGTTTCCCGGGGAGCTGTTTTTT. Translation: CASRFTGFPGELFF.

The chain links TRBV20-1 to TRBJ1-5; the match to TRBD1 covers 11 bases. J lost 5 bases, V lost 5 bases, and 8 bases had no gene match. Per the germline V gene, CDR1 is DFQATT and CDR2 is SNEGSKA (reference sequence). The CDR3 runs to 15 residues. CDR3 nucleotides: TGCAGTGCTGTCCCGGGACAGGGGGGAGATCAGCCCCAGCATTTT. Translation gives CSAVPGQGGDQPQHF.

In its sample, this clonotype was seen once. This chain links TRBV6-5 with TRBJ1-5, with D unresolved. Germline loops: CDR1 MNHEY, CDR2 SVGAGI. This CDR3 has 13 amino acids. Trimming removed 2 bases from V and 6 bases from J, with 8 bases in between. This CDR3 reads CASSYVGGQPQHF. The CDR3 region has the DNA TGTGCCAGCAGTTACGTGGGAGGTCAGCCCCAGCATTTT.

The CDR3 DNA reads as TGTGCCAGCAGCATTGGACACCTCCAAGAGACCCAGTACTTC. Translation: CASSIGHLQETQYF. This chain uses TRBV12-3 or TRBV12-4 with TRBJ2-5; TRBD1 is a possible D gene (5 bases). The CDR3 has 14 residues. V dropped 6 bases and J dropped 1 base, with 12 bases sitting between them.

This clonotype has a count of ten or more. This rearrangement joins TRBV12-3 or TRBV12-4 to TRBJ1-2, with D maybe TRBD1 (5 bases). This CDR3 contains 15 residues. Deletions cut 6 bases from V and 4 bases from J, with 18 bases between. Here the CDR3 reads CASSSDALGGYGYTF. CDR3 sequence (DNA): TGTGCCAGCAGCTCCGACGCGCTGGGGGGCTATGGCTACACCTTC.

The chain recombines TRBV27 with TRBJ1-5, with unresolved D. This CDR3 has 12 amino acids. Trimming took 9 bases from V and 6 from J, leaving 12 bases between them. The germline V gene has CDR1 MNHEY and CDR2 SMNVEV (reference sequence). CDR3 bases: TGTGCCAGAGTGAAAGCGGGTCAGCCCCAGCATTTT. Protein: CARVKAGQPQHF.

The J gene is TRBJ2-7, the V gene TRBV10-2, with TRBD2 matching over 8 bases. CDR1 is WSHSY, CDR2 SAAADI, per germline. The CDR3 loop spans 14 amino acids. J lost 6 bases, V lost 3 bases, and 7 bases had no gene match. The CDR3 protein is CASSDPGLVSEQYF. The CDR3 nucleotides are TGCGCCAGCAGTGATCCGGGACTAGTCTCCGAGCAGTACTTC.

The chain links TRBV11-2 to TRBJ2-7; TRBD1 aligns across 8 bases. The trim removed 5 bases at V and 5 bases at J, leaving 5 bases unmatched. CDR3 length: 13 amino acids. Looked up from germline, CDR1 is SGHAT and CDR2 is FQNNGV. The CDR3 region has the DNA TGTGCCAGCAGCCGACAGGGGTGGAACGAGCAGTACTTC. The encoded protein is CASSRQGWNEQYF.

The CDR3 nucleotides are TGTGCCAGCAGCGGTACCTTGCAAGAGACCCAGTACTTC. It specifies CASSGTLQETQYF. The chain couples TRBV11-2 to TRBJ2-5; no definite D call. Germline CDR1 reads SGHAT; CDR2 reads FQNNGV. CDR3 length equals 13 residues. V was clipped by 5 bases and J by 2 bases, with 9 bases between them.

This clonotype has ten or more counts. The genes are TRBV11-2 and TRBJ1-2; weak D call: TRBD1 (5 bases). CDR1 and CDR2 (germline): SGHAT, FQNNGV. The CDR3 extends over 13 amino acids. V lost 3 bases to trimming and J lost 8 bases, with 13 bases between them. The CDR3 is CASSFTGPGGYTF. CDR3 DNA: TGTGCCAGCAGCTTTACAGGCCCGGGGGGCTACACCTTC.

The V call is TRBV6-1, the J call TRBJ1-1; D is perhaps TRBD1 (5 bases). This CDR3 comprises 16 residues. The V gene lost 6 bases and the J gene lost 0 bases, with 17 bases spanning the gap. In germline, CDR1 is MNHNS, CDR2 SASEGT. As DNA, the CDR3 is TGTGCCAGCAGACCTCAGGGTCCTAGGATGAACACTGAAGCTTTCTTT. Protein sequence: CASRPQGPRMNTEAFF.

The chain recombines TRBV7-2 with TRBJ1-6; no firm D call. The V end lost 3 bases, the J end lost 0 bases, and 15 bases lay between the germline ends. This CDR3 spans 18 amino acids. Germline V gene sequence: CDR1 SGHTA, CDR2 FQGNSA. CDR3 in amino acids: CASSFYVTLSSYNSPLHF. The CDR3 coding sequence is TGTGCCAGCAGCTTTTATGTGACCCTGAGCTCCTATAATTCACCCCTCCACTTT. Based on the CDR3 plus reference TRBV7-2 and TRBJ1-6, the full variable domain is GAGVSQSPSNKVTEKGKDVELRCDPISGHTALYWYRQSLGQGLEFLIYFQGNSAPDKSGLPSDRFSAERTGGSVSTLTIQRTQQEDSAVYLCASSFYVTLSSYNSPLHFGNGTRLTVT.

The J gene is TRBJ2-2, the V gene TRBV12-3 or TRBV12-4; the D is unclear. The CDR3 has 12 residues. Deletions cut 6 bases from V and 4 bases from J, with 6 bases between. This CDR3 is CASRRGTGELFF. The CDR3 coding sequence is TGTGCCAGCAGAAGAGGCACCGGGGAGCTGTTTTTT.

CDR3 region: CASRSTSTGHEQYF. CDR3 nucleotides: TGTGCCAGCAGATCAACTTCGACAGGGCACGAGCAGTACTTC. The gene calls are TRBV12-3 or TRBV12-4 and TRBJ2-7; TRBD1 agrees at 7 bases. J gave up 5 bases and V 6 bases, and 10 bases lay outside the gene matches. CDR3 length: 14 amino acids.

This clonotype was picked up many times. This chain uses TRBV19 with TRBJ2-2; D unresolved. This CDR3 is built from 11 residues. V was shortened by 3 bases and J by 9 bases, with 5 bases between the two germline ends. CDR1 LNHDA and CDR2 SQIVND come from the germline V gene (reference sequence). CDR3 bases: TGTGCCAGTAGTATTTCTTGGGAGCTGTTTTTT. Its translation: CASSISWELFF.